The rows below give T cell receptor beta chains drawn from one sample of a study of cytomegalovirus exposure and HLA in healthy donors. Repertoires were generated with immunoSEQ multiplex PCR, while TCRdb's copy carries only in-frame clones and drops some. The sample consists of 150,000 or so clones, around 84% of them appearing once. Sequencing was done on a sample of PBMCs. These receptors were collected from a man aged 18-30 years in good health and CMV-seronegative. Both conserved end residues are part of each CDR3. A D gene is named only where the DNA matches it firmly. A clone size is listed for some rows: how often the clone was seen (once, few, many), or a class if it is expanded.

TGTGCCAGCAGCAGGGACAGGGGCGATACGCAGTATTTT	CASSRDRGDTQYF	NA	TRBV21-1	TRBJ2-3	NA
TGCGCCAGCAGCTTGGCAGGACAGGGGAACTATGGCTACACCTTC	CASSLAGQGNYGYTF	TRBD1	TRBV5-1	TRBJ1-2	NA
TGTGCCAGTAGTAGCCGACAGGGATTAAATCAGCCCCAGCATTTT	CASSSRQGLNQPQHF	TRBD1	TRBV19	TRBJ1-5	NA
TGTGCCAGCAGCCTCCAGGAGGGTAATGAAAAACTGTTTTTT	CASSLQEGNEKLFF	NA	TRBV7-9	TRBJ1-4	NA
TGTGCCAGCAGGTCAACGGGACAGAGACAGACCCAGTACTTC	CASRSTGQRQTQYF	TRBD1	TRBV6-6	TRBJ2-5	NA
TGTGCCAGCAGTTACTCTTTTGGGACTAGGGGAGATACGCAGTATTTT	CASSYSFGTRGDTQYF	TRBD2	TRBV6-5	TRBJ2-3	NA
TGTGCCAGCAGTTTATTTACAGACTCCTACGAGCAGTACTTC	CASSLFTDSYEQYF	NA	TRBV27	TRBJ2-7	NA
TGTGCCAGCAGCTTACCTAAATATGGGCAGTATTTT	CASSLPKYGQYF	NA	TRBV7-9	TRBJ2-3	NA
TGTGCCTGGAGTATAGACAGGGATCAGCCCCAGCATTTT	CAWSIDRDQPQHF	TRBD1	TRBV30	TRBJ1-5	NA
TGTGCCAGCAAAAAAGGGGCGGGGGGAGCCTACAATGAGCAGTTCTTC	CASKKGAGGAYNEQFF	TRBD2	TRBV28	TRBJ2-1	NA
TGTGCCAGCAGTCGAACGGGACTAGCATACAATGAGCAGTTCTTC	CASSRTGLAYNEQFF	TRBD2	TRBV27	TRBJ2-1	NA
TGTGCCAGCATCCCAACAGGGGGCTCTTCCTACAATGAGCAGTTCTTC	CASIPTGGSSYNEQFF	TRBD1	TRBV27	TRBJ2-1	NA
TGTGCCAGCAGCATAGCGGGAGCCTCCTACGAGCAGTACTTC	CASSIAGASYEQYF	TRBD2	TRBV7-9	TRBJ2-7	NA
TGTGCCAGCAGCACGGGACTAGCGGATGACAATGAGCAGTTCTTC	CASSTGLADDNEQFF	TRBD2	TRBV5-4	TRBJ2-1	NA
TGTGCCAGCAGCTTAGGACAGCCGGCCTACGAGCAGTACTTC	CASSLGQPAYEQYF	NA	TRBV7-2	TRBJ2-7	NA
TGTGCCAGCCTCGGACAGGGACAGGGTGAGCAGTTCTTC	CASLGQGQGEQFF	TRBD1	TRBV2	TRBJ2-1	NA
TGTGCCATCAACACGGTTGGGAGGGGGGAGACCCAGTACTTC	CAINTVGRGETQYF	NA	TRBV2	TRBJ2-5	NA
TGCGCCAGCAGCCAGCTGACTAGCGGGGGCGGGGAAGAGACCCAGTACTTC	CASSQLTSGGGEETQYF	TRBD2	TRBV4-3	TRBJ2-5	NA
TGTGCCAGCAGTTTATCGCGTGATTCCTACGAGCAGTACTTC	CASSLSRDSYEQYF	NA	TRBV27	TRBJ2-7	NA
TGTGCCACCCGTTCTCGCAGGGAGGTCTACGAGCAGTACTTC	CATRSRREVYEQYF	NA	TRBV6-5	TRBJ2-7	few
TGTGCCAGCTCACCAACAGCCTCCTACGAGCAGTACTTC	CASSPTASYEQYF	NA	TRBV18	TRBJ2-7	NA
TGTGCCAGTCAGGGGGTTAATCAGCCCCAGCATTTT	CASQGVNQPQHF	TRBD1	TRBV19	TRBJ1-5	NA
TGTGCCAGCAGCTTGAGTGGACAGGGAGGGACTGAAGCTTTCTTT	CASSLSGQGGTEAFF	TRBD1	TRBV5-4	TRBJ1-1	NA
TGTGCCAGTAGTCCCCTAGCGGGGGGAGACCAAGAGACCCAGTACTTC	CASSPLAGGDQETQYF	TRBD2	TRBV19	TRBJ2-5	NA
TGTGCCAGCAGTCTCCTAGCGGGAGGTTATGATGAGCAGTTCTTC	CASSLLAGGYDEQFF	TRBD2	TRBV6-5	TRBJ2-1	NA
TGTGCCAGCAGCACGATGACAGGATTGAGGGGTGAGACCCAGTACTTC	CASSTMTGLRGETQYF	NA	TRBV9	TRBJ2-5	NA
TGTGCCAGCAGCCCCTGGGACAGCGAAAGGAGCAATGAGCAGTTCTTC	CASSPWDSERSNEQFF	TRBD1	TRBV11-2	TRBJ2-1	NA
TGTGCCAGCAGCAGGCAGGGGACAGGGGAAGATACGCAGTATTTT	CASSRQGTGEDTQYF	TRBD1	TRBV5-4	TRBJ2-3	few
TGTGCCATCAGTGAGCCCCAGGGGCTAGCGGGAATGGATACGCAGTATTTT	CAISEPQGLAGMDTQYF	TRBD2	TRBV10-3	TRBJ2-3	NA
TGTGCCAGCAGTTACCTCGACAGCCTTACGCCCCTCCACTTT	CASSYLDSLTPLHF	NA	TRBV6-5	TRBJ1-6	few
TGTGCCAGCCGCCGCCAAGACAGGGGAGAGACCCAGTACTTC	CASRRQDRGETQYF	TRBD1	TRBV5-5	TRBJ2-5	NA
TGTGCCAGCATATGGGGCGGCGAGCAGTTCTTC	CASIWGGEQFF	NA	TRBV25-1	TRBJ2-1	few
TGTGCCAGCACCCCAGGGCAGGGTAACACCGGGGAGCTGTTTTTT	CASTPGQGNTGELFF	NA	TRBV5-4	TRBJ2-2	NA
TGTGCCAGCGTTAAGGCGGGGACTGAAGCTTTCTTT	CASVKAGTEAFF	NA	TRBV6-1	TRBJ1-1	NA
TGTGCCACCAGTAACCCCAGGGGAGGGGGAAGAGATACGCAGTATTTT	CATSNPRGGGRDTQYF	NA	TRBV15	TRBJ2-3	NA
TGTGCCAGCAGTACCGACAGGGGGCGCGTCGGGGAGCTGTTTTTT	CASSTDRGRVGELFF	TRBD1	TRBV6-5	TRBJ2-2	NA
TGTGCCAGCAGTCGTAGCGGACCTACGCAGTATTTT	CASSRSGPTQYF	NA	TRBV28	TRBJ2-3	NA
TGTGCCAGCAGCTACAGATCTACGGAGCAGTTCTTC	CASSYRSTEQFF	NA	TRBV11-1	TRBJ2-1	once
TGTGCCAGCAGTTTGGGGACTAGCGCCTCCTACGAGCAGTACTTC	CASSLGTSASYEQYF	TRBD2	TRBV27	TRBJ2-7	NA
TGTGCCAGTAGTATAGGGACAGGGTACCAAGAGACCCAGTACTTC	CASSIGTGYQETQYF	TRBD1	TRBV19	TRBJ2-5	NA
TGTGCCAGCAGCTTAGGAGCCTACGAGCAGTACTTC	CASSLGAYEQYF	NA	TRBV5-6	TRBJ2-7	NA
TGTGCCAGTAGTACTTGGGCAGGGGGCAACCAGAACTATGGCTACACCTTC	CASSTWAGGNQNYGYTF	TRBD1	TRBV19	TRBJ1-2	NA
TGTGCCAGCACCCTAGGGGGGGGCTTAGCTAACTATGGCTACACCTTC	CASTLGGGLANYGYTF	NA	TRBV2	TRBJ1-2	NA
TGTGCCAGCAGGGGGAGCGGGGGGTATTTCTACGAGCAGTACTTC	CASRGSGGYFYEQYF	TRBD2	TRBV27	TRBJ2-7	NA
TGTGCCAGCAGCTTGGCGCAGACAGATCAGCCCCAGCATTTT	CASSLAQTDQPQHF	NA	TRBV5-5	TRBJ1-5	few
TGTGCCAGCAGTTACTCAGCGGGTCCCTACAATGAGCAGTTCTTC	CASSYSAGPYNEQFF	NA	TRBV6-5	TRBJ2-1	NA
TGTGCCAGCAGTTTAATCGGGGATGAGCAGTTCTTC	CASSLIGDEQFF	NA	TRBV28	TRBJ2-1	NA
TGTGCCAGCAGCCCCGGGGGGCCGGAGACCCAGTACTTC	CASSPGGPETQYF	NA	TRBV28	TRBJ2-5	once